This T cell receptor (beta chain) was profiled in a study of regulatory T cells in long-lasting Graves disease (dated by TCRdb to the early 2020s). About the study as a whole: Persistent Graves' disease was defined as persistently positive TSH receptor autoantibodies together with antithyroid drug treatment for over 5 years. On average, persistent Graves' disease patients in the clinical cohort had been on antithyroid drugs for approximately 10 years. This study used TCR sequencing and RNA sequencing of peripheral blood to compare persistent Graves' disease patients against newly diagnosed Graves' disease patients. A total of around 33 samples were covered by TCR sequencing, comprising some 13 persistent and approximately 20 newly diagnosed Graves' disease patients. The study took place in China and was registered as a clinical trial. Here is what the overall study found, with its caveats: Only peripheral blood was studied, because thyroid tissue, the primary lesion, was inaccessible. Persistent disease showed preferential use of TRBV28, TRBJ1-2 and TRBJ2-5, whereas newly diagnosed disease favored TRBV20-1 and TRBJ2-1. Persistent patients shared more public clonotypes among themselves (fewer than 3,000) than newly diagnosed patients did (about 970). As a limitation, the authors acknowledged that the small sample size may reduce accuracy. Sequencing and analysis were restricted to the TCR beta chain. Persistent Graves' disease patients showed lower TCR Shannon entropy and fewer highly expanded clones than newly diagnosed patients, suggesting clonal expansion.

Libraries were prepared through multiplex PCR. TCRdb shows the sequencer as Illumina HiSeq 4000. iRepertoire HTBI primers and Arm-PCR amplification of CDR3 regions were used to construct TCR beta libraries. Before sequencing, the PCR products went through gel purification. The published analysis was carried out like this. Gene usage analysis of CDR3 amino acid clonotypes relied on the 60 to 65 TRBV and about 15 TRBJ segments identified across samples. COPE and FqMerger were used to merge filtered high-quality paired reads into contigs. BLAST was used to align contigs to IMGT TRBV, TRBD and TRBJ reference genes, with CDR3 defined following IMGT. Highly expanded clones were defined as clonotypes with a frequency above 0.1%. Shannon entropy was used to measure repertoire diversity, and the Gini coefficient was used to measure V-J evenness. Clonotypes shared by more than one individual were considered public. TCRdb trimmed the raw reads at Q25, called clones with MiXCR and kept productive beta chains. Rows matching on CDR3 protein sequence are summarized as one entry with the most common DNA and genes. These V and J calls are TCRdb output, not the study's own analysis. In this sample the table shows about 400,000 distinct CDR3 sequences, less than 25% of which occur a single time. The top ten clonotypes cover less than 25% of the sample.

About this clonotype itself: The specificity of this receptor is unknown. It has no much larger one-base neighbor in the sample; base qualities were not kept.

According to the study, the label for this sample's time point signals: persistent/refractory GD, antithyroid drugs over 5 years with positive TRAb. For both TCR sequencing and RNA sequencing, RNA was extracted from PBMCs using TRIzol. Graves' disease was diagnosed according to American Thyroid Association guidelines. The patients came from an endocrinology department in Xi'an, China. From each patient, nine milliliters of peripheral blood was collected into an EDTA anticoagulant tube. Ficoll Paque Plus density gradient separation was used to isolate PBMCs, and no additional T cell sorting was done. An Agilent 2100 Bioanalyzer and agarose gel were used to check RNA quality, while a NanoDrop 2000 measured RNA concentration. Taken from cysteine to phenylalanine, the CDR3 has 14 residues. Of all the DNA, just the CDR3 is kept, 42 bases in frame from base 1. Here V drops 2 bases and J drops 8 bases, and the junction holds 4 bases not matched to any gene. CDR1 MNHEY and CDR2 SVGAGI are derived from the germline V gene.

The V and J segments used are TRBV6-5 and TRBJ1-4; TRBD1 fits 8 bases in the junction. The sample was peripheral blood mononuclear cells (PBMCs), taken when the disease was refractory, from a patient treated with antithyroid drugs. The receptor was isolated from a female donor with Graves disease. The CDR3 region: CASSYGQGAEKLFF. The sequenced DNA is TGTGCCAGCAGTTACGGGCAGGGGGCCGAAAAACTGTTTTTT.